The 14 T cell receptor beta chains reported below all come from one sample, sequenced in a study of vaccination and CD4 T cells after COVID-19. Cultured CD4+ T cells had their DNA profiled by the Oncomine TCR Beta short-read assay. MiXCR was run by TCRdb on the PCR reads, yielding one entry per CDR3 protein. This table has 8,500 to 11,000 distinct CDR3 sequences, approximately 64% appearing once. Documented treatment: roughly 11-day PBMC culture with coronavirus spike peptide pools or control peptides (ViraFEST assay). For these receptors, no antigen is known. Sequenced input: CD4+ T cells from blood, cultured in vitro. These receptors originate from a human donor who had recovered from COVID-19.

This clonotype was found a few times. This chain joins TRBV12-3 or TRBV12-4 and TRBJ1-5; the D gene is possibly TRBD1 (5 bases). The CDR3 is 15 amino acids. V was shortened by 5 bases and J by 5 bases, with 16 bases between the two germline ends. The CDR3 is CASSPRGVGHQPQHF. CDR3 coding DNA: TGTGCCAGCAGTCCGCGGGGGGTCGGCCATCAGCCCCAGCATTTT.

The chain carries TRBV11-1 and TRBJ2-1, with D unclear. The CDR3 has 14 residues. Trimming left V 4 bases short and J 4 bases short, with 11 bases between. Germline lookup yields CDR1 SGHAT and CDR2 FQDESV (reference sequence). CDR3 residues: CASSSVRLYNEQFF. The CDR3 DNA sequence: TGTGCCAGCAGCTCCGTGCGGTTGTACAATGAGCAGTTCTTC.

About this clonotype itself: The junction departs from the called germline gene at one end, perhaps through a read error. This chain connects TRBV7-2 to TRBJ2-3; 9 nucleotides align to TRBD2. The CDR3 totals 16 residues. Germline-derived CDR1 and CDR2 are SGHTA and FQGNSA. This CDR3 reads CASSLLSGRVVDTQCF. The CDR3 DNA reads TGTGCCAGCAGCTTACTTAGCGGGAGAGTGGTAGATACGCAGTGTTTT.

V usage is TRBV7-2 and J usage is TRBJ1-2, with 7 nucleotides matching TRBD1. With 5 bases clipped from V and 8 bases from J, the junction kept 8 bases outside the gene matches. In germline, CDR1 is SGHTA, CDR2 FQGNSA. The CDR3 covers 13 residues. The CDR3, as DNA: TGTGCCAGCAGCCCAATGACAGGGTCGGGCTACACCTTC. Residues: CASSPMTGSGYTF. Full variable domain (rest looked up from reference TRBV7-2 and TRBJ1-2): GAGVSQSPSNKVTEKGKDVELRCDPISGHTALYWYRQSLGQGLEFLIYFQGNSAPDKSGLPSDRFSAERTGGSVSTLTIQRTQQEDSAVYLCASSPMTGSGYTFGSGTRLTVV.

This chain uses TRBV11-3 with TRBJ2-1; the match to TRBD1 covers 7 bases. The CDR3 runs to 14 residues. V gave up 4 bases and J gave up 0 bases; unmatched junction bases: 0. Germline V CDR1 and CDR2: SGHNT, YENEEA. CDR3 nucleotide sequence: TGTGCCAGCAGCTGGGACAGCTCCTACAATGAGCAGTTCTTC. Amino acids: CASSWDSSYNEQFF.

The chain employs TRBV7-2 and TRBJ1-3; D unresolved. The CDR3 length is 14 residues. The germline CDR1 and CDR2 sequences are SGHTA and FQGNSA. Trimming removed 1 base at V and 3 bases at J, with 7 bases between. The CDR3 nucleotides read TGTGCCAGCAGCTTAGTCGCCTATGGAAACACCATATATTTT. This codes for CASSLVAYGNTIYF.

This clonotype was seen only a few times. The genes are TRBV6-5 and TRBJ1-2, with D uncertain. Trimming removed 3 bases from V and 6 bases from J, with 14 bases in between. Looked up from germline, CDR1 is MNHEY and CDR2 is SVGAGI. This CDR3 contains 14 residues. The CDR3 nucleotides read TGTGCCAGCAGTTATAGCTACTACGACGATGGCTACACCTTC. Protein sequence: CASSYSYYDDGYTF.

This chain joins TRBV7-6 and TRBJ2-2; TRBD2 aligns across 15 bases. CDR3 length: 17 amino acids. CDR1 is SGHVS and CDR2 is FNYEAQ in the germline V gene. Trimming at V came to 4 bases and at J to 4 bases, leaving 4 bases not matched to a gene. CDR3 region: CASSSGLAGGRTGELFF. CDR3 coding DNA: TGTGCCAGCAGCTCAGGACTAGCGGGGGGGCGCACCGGGGAGCTGTTTTTT.

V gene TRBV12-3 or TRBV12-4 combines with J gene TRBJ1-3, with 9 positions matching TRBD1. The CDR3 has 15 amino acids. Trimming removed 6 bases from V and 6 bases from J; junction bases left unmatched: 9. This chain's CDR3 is CASRDTGGYINTIYF. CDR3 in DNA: TGTGCCAGCAGAGACACAGGGGGCTATATAAACACCATATATTTT.

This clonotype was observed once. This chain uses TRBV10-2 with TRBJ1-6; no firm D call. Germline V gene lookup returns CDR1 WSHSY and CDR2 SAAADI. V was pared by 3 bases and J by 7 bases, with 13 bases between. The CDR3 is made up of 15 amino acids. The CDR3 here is CASSDSPIRNSPLHF. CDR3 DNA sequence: TGCGCCAGCAGTGATAGTCCGATTAGGAATTCACCCCTCCACTTT.

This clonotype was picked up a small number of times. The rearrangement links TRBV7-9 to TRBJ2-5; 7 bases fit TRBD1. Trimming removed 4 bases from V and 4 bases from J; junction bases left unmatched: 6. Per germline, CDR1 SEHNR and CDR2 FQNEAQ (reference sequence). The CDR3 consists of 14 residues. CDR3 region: CASSSTGVGETQYF. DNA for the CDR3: TGTGCCAGCAGCTCTACAGGGGTTGGAGAGACCCAGTACTTC.

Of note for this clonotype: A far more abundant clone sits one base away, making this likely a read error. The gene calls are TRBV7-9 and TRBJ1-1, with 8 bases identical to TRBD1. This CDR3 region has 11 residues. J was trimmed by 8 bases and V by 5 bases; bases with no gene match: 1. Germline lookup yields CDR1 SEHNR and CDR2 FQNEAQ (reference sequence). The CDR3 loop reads CASSRDREAFF. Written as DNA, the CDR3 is TGTGCCAGCAGCCGGGACAGGGAAGCTTTCTTT.

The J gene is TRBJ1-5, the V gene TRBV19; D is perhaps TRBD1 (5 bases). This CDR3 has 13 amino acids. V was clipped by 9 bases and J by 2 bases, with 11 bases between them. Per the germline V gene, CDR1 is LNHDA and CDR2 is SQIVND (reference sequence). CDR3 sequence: CASRDQGNQPQHF. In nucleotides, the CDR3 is TGTGCCAGCCGGGACCAGGGCAATCAGCCCCAGCATTTT.

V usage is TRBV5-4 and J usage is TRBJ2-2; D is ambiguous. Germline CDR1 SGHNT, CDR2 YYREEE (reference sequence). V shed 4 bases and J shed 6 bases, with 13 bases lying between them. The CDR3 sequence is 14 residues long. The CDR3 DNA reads TGTGCCAGCAGCCCGGACGGTAGGCCCGGGGAGCTGTTTTTT. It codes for CASSPDGRPGELFF.